This T cell receptor beta chain was profiled in a study of blood T cells in healthy people across ages. Whole-study findings and limits: Estimated diversity that came from one million T cells was considered an underestimate. Any changes in expanded clonotypes were possibly confounded, as donor CMV status remained unknown.

The V gene's germline CDR1 is DFQATT and CDR2 SNEGSKA (reference sequence). V lost 0 bases and J 1 base, leaving 16 bases between the germline ends. The CDR3 consists of 16 residues. Points on this clonotype: What it recognizes is unknown.

Primers used in a second PCR of about 6 to 11 cycles were a sample-barcoded 5' primer and a J-beta primer mix. MiXCR, run by TCRdb on the 5' RACE reads, gives a single entry per CDR3 protein. Of fewer than 2,000,000 distinct CDR3 sequences in the sample, roughly 30% are singletons; the top ten hold over 9%. V and J are TRBV20-1 and TRBJ2-7; D not certain. Sequencing input: blood. This TCR was sampled from a woman aged 25 to 39 in good health. DNA of the CDR3: TGCAGTGCTAGAGATTTAGAACAGCTTATGTCCTACGAGCAGTACTTC. Its translation: CSARDLEQLMSYEQYF.